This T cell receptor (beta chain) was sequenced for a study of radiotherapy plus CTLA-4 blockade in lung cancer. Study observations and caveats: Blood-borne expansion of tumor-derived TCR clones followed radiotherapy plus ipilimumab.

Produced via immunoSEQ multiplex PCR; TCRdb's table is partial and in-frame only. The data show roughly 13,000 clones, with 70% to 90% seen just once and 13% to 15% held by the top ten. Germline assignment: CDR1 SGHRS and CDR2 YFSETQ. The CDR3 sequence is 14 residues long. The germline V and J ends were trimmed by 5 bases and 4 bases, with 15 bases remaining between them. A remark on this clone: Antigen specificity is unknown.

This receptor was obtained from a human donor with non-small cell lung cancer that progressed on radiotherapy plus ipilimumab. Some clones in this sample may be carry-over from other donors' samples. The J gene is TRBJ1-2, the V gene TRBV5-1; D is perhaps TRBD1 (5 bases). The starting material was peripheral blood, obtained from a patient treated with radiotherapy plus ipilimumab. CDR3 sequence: CASRNLPGLYGYTF. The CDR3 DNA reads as TGCGCCAGCAGAAATCTCCCGGGACTCTATGGCTACACCTTC.